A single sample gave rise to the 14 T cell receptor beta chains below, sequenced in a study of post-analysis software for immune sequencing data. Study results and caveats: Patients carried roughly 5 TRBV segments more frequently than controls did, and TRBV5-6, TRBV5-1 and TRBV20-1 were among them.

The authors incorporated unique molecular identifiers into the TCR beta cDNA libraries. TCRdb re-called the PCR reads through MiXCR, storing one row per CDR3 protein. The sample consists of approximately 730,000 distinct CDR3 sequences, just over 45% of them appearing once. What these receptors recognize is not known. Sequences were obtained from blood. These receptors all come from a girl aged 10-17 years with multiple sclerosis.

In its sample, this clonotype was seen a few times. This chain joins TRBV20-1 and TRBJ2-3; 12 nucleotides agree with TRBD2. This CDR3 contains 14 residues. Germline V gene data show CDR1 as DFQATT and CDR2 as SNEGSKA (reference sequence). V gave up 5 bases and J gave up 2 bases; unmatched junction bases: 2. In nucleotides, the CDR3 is TGCAGTGCTGCTAGCGGGAGGGCCACAGATACGCAGTATTTT. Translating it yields CSAASGRATDTQYF.

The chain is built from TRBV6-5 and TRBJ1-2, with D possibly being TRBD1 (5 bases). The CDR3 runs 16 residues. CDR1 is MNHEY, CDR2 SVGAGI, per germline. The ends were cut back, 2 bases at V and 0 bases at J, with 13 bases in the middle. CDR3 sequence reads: CASSYVAGTSNYGYTF. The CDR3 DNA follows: TGTGCCAGCAGTTACGTTGCAGGGACCTCTAACTATGGCTACACCTTC.

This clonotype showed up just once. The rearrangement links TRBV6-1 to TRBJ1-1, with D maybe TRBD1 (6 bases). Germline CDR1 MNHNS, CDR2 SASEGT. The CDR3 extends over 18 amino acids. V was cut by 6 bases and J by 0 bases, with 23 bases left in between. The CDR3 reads CASSLAQQGSYLNTEAFF. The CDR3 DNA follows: TGTGCCAGCAGCCTAGCGCAACAGGGCTCTTATCTGAACACTGAAGCTTTCTTT.

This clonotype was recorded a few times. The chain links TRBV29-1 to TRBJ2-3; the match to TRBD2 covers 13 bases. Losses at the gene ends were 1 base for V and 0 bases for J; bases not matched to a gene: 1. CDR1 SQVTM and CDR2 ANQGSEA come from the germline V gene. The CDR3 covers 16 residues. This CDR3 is CSVEGTSGSSTDTQYF. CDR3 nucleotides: TGCAGCGTTGAAGGGACTAGCGGGAGTAGCACAGATACGCAGTATTTT.

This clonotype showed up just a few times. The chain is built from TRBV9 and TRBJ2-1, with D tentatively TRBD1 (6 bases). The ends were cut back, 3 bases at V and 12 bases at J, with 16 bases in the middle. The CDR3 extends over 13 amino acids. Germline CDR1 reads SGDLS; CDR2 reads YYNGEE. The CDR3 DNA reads TGTGCCAGCAGCGGGCCCTCAGGGGCGAGGCAGTTCTTC. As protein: CASSGPSGARQFF.

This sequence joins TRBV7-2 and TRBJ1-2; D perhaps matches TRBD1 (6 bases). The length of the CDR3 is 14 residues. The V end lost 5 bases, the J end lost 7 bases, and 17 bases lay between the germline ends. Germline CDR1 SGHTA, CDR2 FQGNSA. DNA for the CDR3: TGTGCCAGCAGCACCCTACAGGGTGATCCTGGCTACACCTTC. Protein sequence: CASSTLQGDPGYTF.

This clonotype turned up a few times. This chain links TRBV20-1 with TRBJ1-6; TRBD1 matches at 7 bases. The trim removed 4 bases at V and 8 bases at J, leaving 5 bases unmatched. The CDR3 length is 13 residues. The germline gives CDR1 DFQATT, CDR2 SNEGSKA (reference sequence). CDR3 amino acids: CSATGDSDSPLHF. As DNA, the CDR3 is TGCAGTGCTACCGGGGACAGTGATTCACCCCTCCACTTT.

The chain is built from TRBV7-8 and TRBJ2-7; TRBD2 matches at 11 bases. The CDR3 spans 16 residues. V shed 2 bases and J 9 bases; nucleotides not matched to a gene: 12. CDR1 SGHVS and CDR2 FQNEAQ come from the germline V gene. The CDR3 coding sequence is TGTGCCAGCAGCTTAATAGCGGGAGGGCAACAGAGCGGGCAGTACTTC. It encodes CASSLIAGGQQSGQYF.

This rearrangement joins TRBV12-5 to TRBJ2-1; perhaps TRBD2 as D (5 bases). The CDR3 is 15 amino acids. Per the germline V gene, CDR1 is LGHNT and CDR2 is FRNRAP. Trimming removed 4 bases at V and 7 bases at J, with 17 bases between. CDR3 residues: CASGSDGVWGNEQFF. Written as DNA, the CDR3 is TGTGCTAGTGGTTCCGACGGGGTTTGGGGTAATGAGCAGTTCTTC.

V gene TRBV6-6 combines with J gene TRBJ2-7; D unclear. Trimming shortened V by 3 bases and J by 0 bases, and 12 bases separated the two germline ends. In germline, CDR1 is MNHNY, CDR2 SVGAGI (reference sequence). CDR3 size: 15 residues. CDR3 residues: CASSYSQRDSYEQYF. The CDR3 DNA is TGTGCCAGCAGTTATTCACAGAGAGACTCCTACGAGCAGTACTTC.

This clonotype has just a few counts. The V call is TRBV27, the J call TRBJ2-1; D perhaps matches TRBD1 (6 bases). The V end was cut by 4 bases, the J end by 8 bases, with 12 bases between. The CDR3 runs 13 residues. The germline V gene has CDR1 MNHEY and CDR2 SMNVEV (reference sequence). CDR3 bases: TGTGCCAGCAGTTCCTTACAGGGAGATGAGCAGTTCTTC. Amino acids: CASSSLQGDEQFF.

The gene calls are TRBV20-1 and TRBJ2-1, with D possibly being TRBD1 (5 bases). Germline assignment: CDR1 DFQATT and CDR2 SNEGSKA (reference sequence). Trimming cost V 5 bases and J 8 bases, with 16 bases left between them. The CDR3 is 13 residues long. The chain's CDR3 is CSARQWREDEQFF. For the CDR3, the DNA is TGCAGTGCTCGACAGTGGCGAGAGGATGAGCAGTTCTTC.

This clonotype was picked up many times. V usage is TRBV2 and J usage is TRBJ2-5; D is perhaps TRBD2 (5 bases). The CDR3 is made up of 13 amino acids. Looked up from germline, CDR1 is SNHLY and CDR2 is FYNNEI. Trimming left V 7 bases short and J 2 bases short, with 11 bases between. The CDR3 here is CASKRAEQETQYF. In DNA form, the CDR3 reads TGTGCCAGCAAGAGGGCGGAGCAAGAGACCCAGTACTTC. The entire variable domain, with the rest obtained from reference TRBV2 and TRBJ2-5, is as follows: EPEVTQTPSHQVTQMGQEVILRCVPISNHLYFYWYRQILGQKVEFLVSFYNNEISEKSEIFDDQFSVERPDGSNFTLKIRSTKLEDSAMYFCASKRAEQETQYFGPGTRLLVL.

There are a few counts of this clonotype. CDR3 in amino acids: CATSRRRQGDVKRNIQYF. Written as DNA, the CDR3 is TGTGCCACCAGCAGAAGACGACAGGGGGACGTCAAGAGAAACATTCAGTACTTC. The gene calls are TRBV15 and TRBJ2-7, with TRBD1 matching 9 bases. The tail of the sequence fits TRBJ2-4 better, so the J call may be wrong. The CDR3 is made up of 18 amino acids. Germline CDR1 LNHNV, CDR2 YYDKDF (reference sequence).